This T cell receptor beta chain was obtained from a study of blood T cell repertoires in COVID-19. In the study's own analysis: The assay estimated nucleated cells by amplifying reference gene primers. Clones were read by immunoSEQ multiplex PCR, and TCRdb kept only the in-frame ones, dropping some. V and J calls and clone size come straight from that table; D and trimming were deduced from the DNA. The sample lists over 200,000 clones, 84% occurring once. Assignment of participants to cohorts was predicated upon participant-reported clinical history. Symptom resolution, clearance, or two negative PCRs marked the recovered donors of Cohort 3. There are 12 residues in the CDR3. From germline, CDR1 is SQVTM and CDR2 ANQGSEA. The V gene lost 6 bases and the J gene lost 1 base, with 9 bases spanning the gap.

The chain combines TRBV29-1 with TRBJ1-1; D is possibly TRBD1 (5 bases). This clonotype originated in a woman between 35 and 50 years old who had recovered from COVID-19. The sequenced material came from PBMCs or T cells enriched from blood (not recorded which). CDR3: CSVATGNTEAFF. In nucleotides, the CDR3 is TGCAGCGTAGCAACAGGGAACACTGAAGCTTTCTTT. Variable domain in full (rest from reference TRBV29-1 and TRBJ1-1): SAVISQKPSRDICQRGTSLTIQCQVDSQVTMMFWYRQQPGQSLTLIATANQGSEATYESGFVIDKFPISRPNLTFSTLTVSNMSPEDSSIYLCSVATGNTEAFFGQGTRLTVV.